Below, one T cell receptor beta chain is given with its context. Libraries were prepared by immunoSEQ multiplex PCR; TCRdb keeps only in-frame clonotypes and omits some of them. The sample records approximately 170,000 clones, around nine tenths being singletons. The data belong to a study of blood T cell repertoires in COVID-19. The CDR3 consists of 14 residues. The ends lost 0 bases at V and 7 bases at J; junction bases unmatched: 3. Germline CDR1 is SGHNT and CDR2 is YYREEE (reference sequence). The chain carries TRBV5-4 and TRBJ2-2; TRBD1 matches 7 bases. The TCR was taken from a woman between 18 and 29 years old who had recovered from COVID-19. Sequencing was performed on PBMCs or T cells enriched from blood (not recorded which). The CDR3 nucleotides read TGTGCCAGCAGCTTGGCAGGGGGTGGCGGGGAGCTGTTTTTT. It is translated as CASSLAGGGGELFF.